The rows below give T cell receptor beta chains drawn from one sample of a study of CD8 T cells in ankylosing spondylitis. TCRdb reprocessed the 5' RACE reads with MiXCR, giving one entry per CDR3 protein. This sample has some 140,000 distinct CDR3 sequences, with about an eighth found just once. The sequenced material came from blood, either unsorted or a sorted T cell fraction (not recorded which). The receptors shown here come from a female donor with ankylosing spondylitis or in good health (not recorded which). Both conserved end residues are part of each CDR3. Fields, in order: J gene, D gene, clone size, V gene, CDR3 length, CDR3 protein, CDR3 DNA. The D gene is left open where the match is weak. Some rows have no size entry. The others give once, few or many, or a class for an expanded clone.

>TRBJ2-5|.|.|TRBV29-1|12
CSVGDSQETQYF
TGCAGCGTTGGAGACAGCCAAGAGACCCAGTACTTC
>TRBJ1-2|.|.|TRBV5-5|14
CASSLSGDLYGYTF
TGTGCCAGCAGCCTGTCAGGGGACCTCTATGGCTACACCTTC
>TRBJ2-2|.|many|TRBV28|13
CASLQANTGELFF
TGTGCCAGCCTACAGGCGAACACCGGGGAGCTGTTTTTT
>TRBJ2-5|.|few|TRBV29-1|14
CSVEVQQGWETQYF
TGCAGCGTTGAAGTTCAACAGGGATGGGAGACCCAGTACTTC
>TRBJ1-1|.|many|TRBV7-6|13
CASSRSSNTEAFF
TGTGCCAGCAGCCGCAGCTCGAACACTGAAGCTTTCTTT
>TRBJ2-1|TRBD1|many|TRBV5-1|16
CASSLGQGTWYNEQFF
TGCGCCAGCAGCTTGGGACAGGGGACCTGGTACAATGAGCAGTTCTTC
>TRBJ2-5|.|many|TRBV6-6|13
CASSYSFRETQYF
TGTGCCAGCAGTTACTCGTTCAGAGAGACCCAGTACTTC
>TRBJ1-4|TRBD1|many|TRBV29-1|13
CSVEGGGDEKLFF
TGCAGCGTTGAGGGAGGGGGCGATGAAAAACTGTTTTTT
>TRBJ2-6|.|.|TRBV12-2|13
CASRLFGANVLTF
TGTGCAAGTCGCTTATTTGGGGCCAACGTCCTGACTTTC
>TRBJ1-5|.|many|TRBV20-1|13
CSARDLLGQPQHF
TGCAGTGCTAGAGATCTCCTTGGGCAGCCCCAGCATTTT
>TRBJ1-2|.|once|TRBV12-3/TRBV12-4|15
CASSLGDSSQRGYTF
TGTGCCAGCAGTTTAGGGGACTCTTCTCAGCGTGGCTACACCTTC
>TRBJ1-5|.|few|TRBV20-1|12
CSAVRADQPQHF
TGCAGTGCTGTCAGGGCTGATCAGCCCCAGCATTTT
>TRBJ1-5|TRBD1|many|TRBV20-1|14
CSVLDRERDQPQHF
TGCAGTGTTCTCGACAGGGAGAGGGATCAGCCCCAGCATTTT
>TRBJ1-1|.|few|TRBV29-1|13
CRAWFPGLTEAFF
TGCAGGGCTTGGTTCCCGGGGCTGACTGAAGCTTTCTTT
>TRBJ2-2|.|many|TRBV5-1|15
CASSLAELSTGELFF
TGCGCCAGCAGCTTGGCCGAACTGTCCACCGGGGAGCTGTTTTTT
>TRBJ2-1|.|.|TRBV29-1|15
CSVELMGSSYNEQFF
TGCAGCGTTGAGCTCATGGGGAGCTCCTACAATGAGCAGTTCTTC
>TRBJ2-1|TRBD1|few|TRBV28|17
CASRPQTGTGNYNEQFF
TGTGCCAGCAGGCCGCAAACCGGGACAGGGAACTACAATGAGCAGTTCTTC
>TRBJ2-1|TRBD2|many|TRBV5-1|17
CASSQGLLAGVYNEQFF
TGCGCCAGCAGCCAAGGGCTACTAGCGGGAGTCTACAATGAGCAGTTCTTC
>TRBJ1-1|.|many|TRBV12-3/TRBV12-4|14
CASSSRRGGTEAFF
TGTGCCAGCAGTTCCCGCCGGGGAGGCACTGAAGCTTTCTTT
>TRBJ2-5|TRBD1|few|TRBV11-2|16
CASSLVGQTVKETQYF
TGTGCCAGCAGCTTAGTGGGACAGACCGTGAAAGAGACCCAGTACTTC
>TRBJ2-1|TRBD2|many|TRBV5-1|17
CASKLPGQMTSGGEQFF
TGCGCCAGCAAACTCCCGGGACAGATGACTAGCGGGGGCGAGCAGTTCTTC
>TRBJ1-5|.|.|TRBV20-1|14
CSAREGNSNQPQHF
TGCAGTGCTAGAGAGGGAAATAGCAATCAGCCCCAGCATTTT
>TRBJ2-7|.|many|TRBV7-9|13
CASSFTRSYEQYF
TGTGCCAGCAGCTTCACCAGGTCCTACGAGCAGTACTTC
>TRBJ2-3|.|many|TRBV6-1|14
CASSKGVPTDTQYF
TGTGCCAGCAGTAAGGGGGTTCCGACGGATACGCAGTATTTT